The 17 T cell receptor beta chains listed next were all sequenced from one sample in a study of cytotoxic CD8 clonotypes in ibrutinib-treated CLL. Sequenced by immunoSEQ multiplex PCR; TCRdb stores in-frame clones only, minus some. The table includes about 50,000 clones, more than 55% detected once. The specimen comprised PBMCs, sampled after 24 months of ibrutinib treatment. The receptors originated from a human donor with chronic lymphocytic leukemia.

The V call is TRBV19, the J call TRBJ2-5, with TRBD2 matching 8 bases. Germline CDR1 is LNHDA and CDR2 is SQIVND (reference sequence). The CDR3 extends over 17 amino acids. Unmatched junction bases numbered 11, after V lost 3 bases and J lost 2 bases. The DNA for the CDR3 is TGTGCCAGTAGTATTTCCGTAGCGGGGATATTACAAGAGACCCAGTACTTC. This sequence encodes CASSISVAGILQETQYF.

This chain links TRBV28 with TRBJ1-1; no reliable D call. Germline V gives CDR1 MDHEN, CDR2 SYDVKM. V shed 6 bases and J shed 10 bases, with 15 bases lying between them. This CDR3 has 12 amino acids. The CDR3 loop is CASRTSGSPAFF. For the CDR3, the DNA is TGTGCCAGCAGGACATCGGGGAGTCCAGCTTTCTTT.

This clone was seen more than once but under ten times. This chain uses TRBV4-1 with TRBJ1-1; D is ambiguous. This CDR3 contains 15 residues. The V and J ends lost 0 bases and 1 base respectively, with 9 bases between them. Germline V gene lookup returns CDR1 MGHRA and CDR2 YSYEKL. Here the CDR3 reads CASSQESGGNTEAFF. CDR3 DNA: TGCGCCAGCAGCCAAGAATCGGGCGGGAACACTGAAGCTTTCTTT.

The chain couples TRBV28 to TRBJ2-3; 7 positions agree with TRBD2. The V gene's germline CDR1 is MDHEN and CDR2 SYDVKM. Trimming took 4 bases from V and 0 from J; bases not matched to a gene: 1. CDR3 length equals 14 residues. The CDR3 spells CASSSAGSTDTQYF. The CDR3 DNA sequence: TGTGCCAGCAGTTCAGCGGGGAGCACAGATACGCAGTATTTT.

The chain links TRBV6-5 to TRBJ1-2; D ambiguous. With 4 bases removed from V and 10 bases from J, the gap between germline ends came to 19 bases. The CDR3 has 14 residues. The V gene's germline CDR1 is MNHEY and CDR2 SVGAGI. CDR3 sequence (DNA): TGTGCCAGCAGTTCGCCTAGGACCCTAAAGGACTACACCTTC. It yields the protein CASSSPRTLKDYTF.

This chain joins TRBV29-1 and TRBJ1-1; 9 bases match TRBD1. The V gene end was trimmed by 7 bases and the J gene end by 4 bases; junction bases not matched to a gene: 7. CDR1 and CDR2 from the germline V gene are SQVTM and ANQGSEA. This CDR3 has 13 amino acids. The CDR3 sequence: CSAGTGRATEAFF. The DNA for the CDR3 is TGCAGCGCTGGGACAGGGAGGGCCACTGAAGCTTTCTTT.

The chain couples TRBV2 to TRBJ2-7, with 7 bases fitting TRBD2. Looked up from germline, CDR1 is SNHLY and CDR2 is FYNNEI. This CDR3 comprises 11 residues. Trimming at V came to 7 bases and at J to 5 bases, leaving 2 bases not matched to a gene. CDR3: CASTGRDEQYF. The CDR3 DNA follows: TGTGCCAGCACAGGGAGGGACGAGCAGTACTTC.

This sequence joins TRBV5-1 and TRBJ2-1; D unclear. This CDR3 spans 14 amino acids. The germline V gene encodes CDR1 SGHRS and CDR2 YFSETQ. Trimming cost V 5 bases and J 8 bases, with 17 bases left between them. The DNA of the CDR3 is TGCGCCAGCAGGACCCCTACTGTGACGGATGAGCAGTTCTTC. Its protein product is CASRTPTVTDEQFF.

This clone was recorded a few times. The V call is TRBV5-1, the J call TRBJ2-3; D possibly uses TRBD1 or TRBD2 (5 bases each). V was trimmed by 3 bases and J by 2 bases, leaving 10 bases between them. The CDR3 loop spans 14 amino acids. Per the germline V gene, CDR1 is SGHRS and CDR2 is YFSETQ. DNA for the CDR3: TGCGCCAGCAGCTGGGGGACCTACACAGATACGCAGTATTTT. It yields the protein CASSWGTYTDTQYF.

This clone was counted a few times. The chain uses TRBV19 and TRBJ1-5, with D maybe TRBD1 (5 bases). The CDR3 consists of 13 residues. Looked up from germline, CDR1 is LNHDA and CDR2 is SQIVND (reference sequence). V shed 10 bases and J shed 5 bases, with 15 bases lying between them. In DNA form, the CDR3 reads TGTGCCACCGCGGGGCAGCCGTATCAGCCCCAGCATTTT. The encoded protein is CATAGQPYQPQHF.

This clone was detected ten times or more. The V and J genes are TRBV5-1 and TRBJ2-5; D gene ambiguous. CDR1 is SGHRS and CDR2 is YFSETQ in the germline V gene. The CDR3 is made up of 11 amino acids. Trimming shortened V by 0 bases and J by 7 bases, and 4 bases separated the two germline ends. In nucleotides, the CDR3 is TGCGCCAGCAGCTTGGGTGGGACCCAGTACTTC. It encodes CASSLGGTQYF.

This clone came up a few times. A much larger clone sits a single nucleotide away, making a read error possible. The chain is built from TRBV5-4 and TRBJ2-5; D unclear. CDR3 length: 11 amino acids. Trimming took 3 bases from V and 0 from J, leaving 0 bases between them. The V gene's germline CDR1 is SGHNT and CDR2 YYREEE (reference sequence). CDR3 protein: CASSYQETQYF. CDR3 nucleotide sequence: TGTGCCAGCAGCTACCAAGAGACCCAGTACTTC.

The genes are TRBV6-5 and TRBJ1-4; 8 nucleotides align to TRBD1. Germline V CDR1 and CDR2: MNHEY, SVGAGI. The CDR3 spans 16 residues. J gave up 5 bases and V 0 bases, and 5 bases lay outside the gene matches. The CDR3 region has the DNA TGTGCCAGCAGTTACTCGCCGACAGGGGTAAATGAAAAACTGTTTTTT. Amino acids: CASSYSPTGVNEKLFF.

The chain has TRBV14 and TRBJ2-7; weak D call: TRBD1 (6 bases). The germline CDR1 and CDR2 sequences are SGHDN and FVKESK. V was pared by 6 bases and J by 3 bases, with 15 bases between. This CDR3 contains 14 residues. The CDR3 DNA sequence: TGTGCCAGCAGTCGATCGGGACAAAACTACGAGCAGTACTTC. Residues: CASSRSGQNYEQYF.

J is TRBJ2-3 and V is TRBV5-1; D might be TRBD1 (5 bases). V dropped 0 bases and J dropped 5 bases, with 13 bases sitting between them. Germline loops: CDR1 SGHRS, CDR2 YFSETQ. This CDR3 is built from 15 residues. CDR3 region: CASSLEGQGLDTQYF. As DNA, the CDR3 is TGCGCCAGCAGCTTGGAAGGACAAGGGTTAGATACGCAGTATTTT.

The DNA for the CDR3 is TGTGCCACCACTGGGGGGCGGGATACTGAAGCTTTCTTT. It translates to CATTGGRDTEAFF. The chain joins TRBV6-1 to TRBJ1-1; tentative D call: TRBD1 (6 bases). V was shortened by 10 bases and J by 5 bases, with 17 bases between the two germline ends. This CDR3 comprises 13 residues. The germline V gene encodes CDR1 MNHNS and CDR2 SASEGT.

This clone was detected once. The rearrangement uses TRBV6-5 and TRBJ2-7; D remains unclear. Germline lookup yields CDR1 MNHEY and CDR2 SVGAGI. V lost 7 bases and J lost 3, with 7 bases in between. This CDR3 is 11 amino acids long. As DNA, the CDR3 is TGTGCCAGCAAACAGCGCTACGAGCAGTACTTC. It specifies CASKQRYEQYF.